These 31 T cell receptor beta chains originate from one sample sequenced in a study of T cell responses to AZD1222 COVID-19 vaccine. Sequenced by immunoSEQ multiplex PCR; TCRdb stores in-frame clones only, minus some. The table has about 130,000 clones, over 75% seen once; the top ten hold around a sixth. The sample consisted of peripheral blood, taken on day 0 of MenACWY control vaccination. These TCRs come from an adult in good health.

This clone was observed a single time. This chain joins TRBV2 and TRBJ2-4; 8 nucleotides line up with TRBD2. The CDR3 consists of 11 residues. V was clipped by 8 bases and J by 8 bases; unmatched bases: 2. Germline V gene data show CDR1 as SNHLY and CDR2 as FYNNEI. The CDR3 is CASQRGHIQYF. CDR3 DNA sequence: TGTGCCAGCCAGCGGGGGCACATTCAGTACTTC.

The chain uses TRBV14 and TRBJ2-1; TRBD2 matches 7 bases. This CDR3 is built from 15 residues. Germline V gene data show CDR1 as SGHDN and CDR2 as FVKESK. The V gene end was trimmed by 0 bases and the J gene end by 12 bases; junction bases not matched to a gene: 11. Here the CDR3 DNA reads TGTGCCAGCAGCCAAGATTTCGGCAAGGGAGGGCGGCAGTTCTTC. It translates to CASSQDFGKGGRQFF.

The rearrangement joins TRBV11-3 to TRBJ2-7; D could derive from TRBD1 or TRBD2 (5 bases each). Germline values: CDR1 SGHNT, CDR2 YENEEA. Trimming left V 3 bases short and J 2 bases short, with 17 bases between. The CDR3 length is 16 residues. CDR3 sequence reads: CASSFPHRDAAYEQYF. CDR3 bases: TGTGCCAGCAGCTTCCCCCACCGGGACGCAGCCTACGAGCAGTACTTC.

This chain uses TRBV6-5 with TRBJ1-2; TRBD1 matches 8 bases. Trimming took 8 bases from V and 2 from J; bases not matched to a gene: 10. This CDR3 comprises 15 residues. Germline V lookup: CDR1 MNHEY, CDR2 SVGAGI. CDR3 amino acids: CASGKMTGANYGYTF. Written as DNA, the CDR3 is TGTGCCAGCGGGAAAATGACAGGGGCGAACTATGGCTACACCTTC.

V and J are TRBV20-1 and TRBJ2-3; TRBD2 matches at 7 bases. Losses at the gene ends were 3 bases for V and 1 base for J; bases not matched to a gene: 7. The CDR3 runs to 15 residues. Germline-derived CDR1 and CDR2 are DFQATT and SNEGSKA (reference sequence). CDR3 nucleotides: TGCAGTGCTAGTTCCCGACTAGCCGGCACAGATACGCAGTATTTT. Amino acid sequence: CSASSRLAGTDTQYF.

This clone was detected only once. The V gene is TRBV10-3, the J gene TRBJ2-5; perhaps TRBD2 as D (6 bases). The CDR3 is 13 amino acids. Germline V gene lookup returns CDR1 ENHRY and CDR2 SYGVKD. Trimming removed 10 bases at V and 4 bases at J, with 16 bases between. CDR3 sequence: CATRDGWAETQYF. CDR3 coding DNA: TGTGCCACGCGGGACGGGTGGGCAGAGACCCAGTACTTC.

The genes are TRBV7-3 and TRBJ2-3; TRBD1 aligns across 8 bases. Trimming cost V 5 bases and J 1 base; bases outside gene matches: 8. Germline values: CDR1 SGHTA, CDR2 FQGTGA. This CDR3 region has 16 residues. The CDR3 region has the DNA TGTGCCAGCAGCCCCACAGGGGGGCGAGGCACAGATACGCAGTATTTT. This translates into CASSPTGGRGTDTQYF.

The chain combines TRBV3-1 (or the pseudogene TRBV3-2) with TRBJ1-1; D gene uncertain. V lost 1 base to trimming and J lost 5 bases, with 8 bases between them. This CDR3 is 13 amino acids long. Germline V gives CDR1 LGHDT, CDR2 YNNKEL (reference sequence). The CDR3 spells CASSQVPGTEAFF. The CDR3, as DNA: TGTGCCAGCAGCCAAGTTCCGGGAACTGAAGCTTTCTTT.

V gene TRBV28 combines with J gene TRBJ2-5; the D gene is possibly TRBD1 (6 bases). This CDR3 has 12 residues. Germline CDR1 reads MDHEN; CDR2 reads SYDVKM. Trimming stripped 6 bases from V and 5 bases from J, with 10 bases between. CDR3 sequence (DNA): TGTGCCAGCAGCCGGACAGCGGAGACCCAGTACTTC. Its protein product is CASSRTAETQYF. Filled out from reference TRBV28 and TRBJ2-5, the complete variable domain reads DVKVTQSSRYLVKRTGEKVFLECVQDMDHENMFWYRQDPGLGLRLIYFSYDVKMKEKGDIPEGYSVSREKKERFSLILESASTNQTSMYLCASSRTAETQYFGPGTRLLVL.

V gene TRBV21-1 combines with J gene TRBJ2-6; TRBD1, the table's D call, was not compared with the DNA. TRBV21-1 is a pseudogene locus. The CDR3 spans 20 residues. The CDR3 region is CASSKFNGQGNKSGANVLTF. In nucleotides, the CDR3 is TGTGCCAGCAGCAAATTTAACGGACAGGGAAATAAGTCTGGGGCCAACGTCCTGACTTTC.

The chain uses TRBV7-6 and TRBJ2-1, with 11 bases fitting TRBD2. V lost 5 bases, J lost 7 bases, and 10 bases stayed unmatched. This CDR3 contains 16 residues. Per germline, CDR1 SGHVS and CDR2 FNYEAQ. CDR3 nucleotides: TGTGCCAGCAGCCGCCGGGCTAGCGGGAGGTTAAATGAGCAGTTCTTC. Translating it yields CASSRRASGRLNEQFF.

CDR3 sequence: CASSTLLAGTSYEQYF. CDR3 in DNA: TGTGCCAGCAGCACCCTCTTAGCGGGAACCTCCTACGAGCAGTACTTC. The chain has TRBV3-1 (or the pseudogene TRBV3-2) and TRBJ2-7; 8 bases are a match to TRBD2. The V gene end was trimmed by 5 bases and the J gene end by 0 bases; junction bases not matched to a gene: 9. The V gene's germline CDR1 is LGHDT and CDR2 YNNKEL (reference sequence). The CDR3 is 16 residues long.

The genes are TRBV28 and TRBJ1-1; the D is unclear. Trimming shortened V by 2 bases and J by 1 base, and 11 bases separated the two germline ends. There are 15 residues in the CDR3. Germline-derived CDR1 and CDR2 are MDHEN and SYDVKM. In DNA, the CDR3 is TGTGCCAGCAGTTTACGACCCTCTGGGAACACTGAAGCTTTCTTT. This translates into CASSLRPSGNTEAFF.

The chain is built from TRBV6-5 and TRBJ2-3; D uncertain. The CDR3 consists of 15 residues. V was cut by 10 bases and J by 4 bases, with 21 bases left in between. Germline CDR1 reads MNHEY; CDR2 reads SVGAGI. The CDR3 DNA reads as TGTGCCACCCGACCCCTAGGCGGCACTTCAGATACGCAGTATTTT. Translated, it gives CATRPLGGTSDTQYF.

V usage is TRBV25-1 and J usage is TRBJ2-7, with D unclear. The CDR3 consists of 12 residues. Germline CDR1 reads MGHDK; CDR2 reads SYGVNS. V was trimmed by 5 bases and J by 4 bases, leaving 9 bases between them. The CDR3 DNA is TGTGCCAGCAGTTCCCGTATGTACGAGCAGTACTTC. As protein: CASSSRMYEQYF.

J is TRBJ2-7 and V is TRBV7-2; 7 bases are a match to TRBD2. Germline CDR1 is SGHTA and CDR2 is FQGNSA. The CDR3 covers 16 residues. V lost 0 bases to trimming and J lost 6 bases; unmatched junction nucleotides: 11. The CDR3 nucleotides are TGTGCCAGCAGCTTAGCGGCGCGCGGGAGAAGGGGCGAGCAGTACTTC. Encoded protein: CASSLAARGRRGEQYF.

DNA for the CDR3: TGTGCCAGCAGTACCGCCGGGACAACTAACACTGAAGCTTTCTTT. This encodes CASSTAGTTNTEAFF. This chain links TRBV6-5 with TRBJ1-1, with D tentatively TRBD1 (6 bases). This CDR3 has 15 amino acids. CDR1 and CDR2 (germline): MNHEY, SVGAGI. Trimming took off 5 bases at V and 2 bases at J, with 15 bases between the two ends.

This clone was detected a few times. V and J are TRBV5-1 and TRBJ2-7; tentative D call: TRBD2 (6 bases). The CDR3 length is 13 residues. The germline gives CDR1 SGHRS, CDR2 YFSETQ. The V end was cut by 2 bases, the J end by 4 bases, with 10 bases between. The CDR3: CASSFQRAYEQYF. Written as DNA, the CDR3 is TGCGCCAGCAGCTTCCAGCGGGCATACGAGCAGTACTTC.

This clone has only one observation. This rearrangement joins TRBV5-1 to TRBJ1-4; D call uncertain. CDR1 is SGHRS, CDR2 YFSETQ, per germline. This CDR3 is built from 15 residues. V was shortened by 4 bases and J by 6 bases, with 16 bases between the two germline ends. DNA for the CDR3: TGCGCCAGCAGCAAGAACGTCCCTAGGGATGAAAAACTGTTTTTT. This gives the protein CASSKNVPRDEKLFF.

The rearrangement joins TRBV9 to TRBJ1-2, with 9 bases matching TRBD1. Per germline, CDR1 SGDLS and CDR2 YYNGEE. This CDR3 is built from 16 residues. V trimming: 3 bases; J trimming: 2 bases; junction bases outside the gene matches: 8. The CDR3 is CASSGQTGGLNYGYTF. The CDR3 bases are TGTGCCAGCAGCGGCCAAACAGGGGGCCTCAACTATGGCTACACCTTC.

This chain uses TRBV14 with TRBJ2-5; no reliable D call. Germline CDR1 and CDR2: SGHDN and FVKESK. Trimming shortened V by 2 bases and J by 4 bases, and 5 bases separated the two germline ends. The CDR3 loop spans 12 amino acids. CDR3 protein: CASSQFRETQYF. In DNA, the CDR3 is TGTGCCAGCAGCCAATTTAGAGAGACCCAGTACTTC.

V usage is TRBV3-1 (or the pseudogene TRBV3-2) and J usage is TRBJ1-1, with 9 positions matching TRBD1. Germline V CDR1 and CDR2: LGHDT, YNNKEL (reference sequence). CDR3 size: 17 residues. V shed 4 bases, J shed 7 bases, and the junction held 16 bases outside the gene matches. For the CDR3, the DNA is TGTGCCAGCAGCCCCATTTTCCCTGGACAGGGGATGATTGAAGCTTTCTTT. Its translation is CASSPIFPGQGMIEAFF.

The chain is built from TRBV6-5 and TRBJ1-5; unclear D gene. The ends were cut back, 0 bases at V and 3 bases at J, with 9 bases in the middle. This CDR3 comprises 15 residues. The germline CDR1 and CDR2 sequences are MNHEY and SVGAGI. DNA for the CDR3: TGTGCCAGCAGTTACTCCCGCAGAGACAATCAGCCCCAGCATTTT. It specifies CASSYSRRDNQPQHF.

The chain uses TRBV28 and TRBJ1-6; D possibly corresponds to TRBD1 (5 bases). CDR1 is MDHEN and CDR2 is SYDVKM in the germline V gene. Trimming shortened V by 7 bases and J by 9 bases, and 16 bases separated the two germline ends. The CDR3 is 14 amino acids. The CDR3 DNA is TGTGCCAGCACCCCGGGACTAGGGCTTTCACCCCTCCACTTT. It translates to CASTPGLGLSPLHF.

The V and J genes are TRBV28 and TRBJ2-7; the D gene could be TRBD1 or TRBD2 (5 bases each). The CDR3 has 14 residues. Germline V CDR1 and CDR2: MDHEN, SYDVKM. Deletions cut 6 bases from V and 12 bases from J, with 24 bases between. Written as DNA, the CDR3 is TGTGCCAGCAGGAACCGGGACGGAACGTTTATTTGGTACTTC. It translates to CASRNRDGTFIWYF.

J is TRBJ2-1 and V is TRBV11-2; D tentatively fits TRBD1 or TRBD2 (5 bases each). This CDR3 spans 15 amino acids. The V gene lost 2 bases and the J gene lost 3 bases, with 11 bases spanning the gap. Germline V gene lookup returns CDR1 SGHAT and CDR2 FQNNGV. The CDR3 is CASSLWGSNYNEQFF. The CDR3 DNA reads TGTGCCAGCAGCTTATGGGGGTCAAACTACAATGAGCAGTTCTTC. Complete variable domain (other parts from reference TRBV11-2 and TRBJ2-1): EAGVAQSPRYKIIEKRQSVAFWCNPISGHATLYWYQQILGQGPKLLIQFQNNGVVDDSQLPKDRFSAERLKGVDSTLKIQPAKLEDSAVYLCASSLWGSNYNEQFFGPGTRLTVL.

This clone has only one observation. This chain uses TRBV28 with TRBJ1-1, with TRBD1 as a possible D gene (6 bases). CDR1 MDHEN and CDR2 SYDVKM come from the germline V gene. The CDR3 is 15 residues long. The V and J ends lost 5 bases and 4 bases respectively, with 17 bases between them. The CDR3 bases are TGTGCCAGCAGTCCACCCACTGGGGGGCGCACTGAAGCTTTCTTT. This codes for CASSPPTGGRTEAFF.

As concerns this clone: The junction does not match germline at one end; this may be a read error. The V and J genes are TRBV5-1 and TRBJ2-3; 7 nucleotides agree with TRBD1. Germline CDR1 SGHRS, CDR2 YFSETQ. This CDR3 is built from 11 residues. CDR3 region: CASSLGQVWDF. The CDR3 DNA reads TGCGCCAGCAGCCTAGGACAGGTCTGGGATTTT.

This clone has only one observation. The chain links TRBV9 to TRBJ2-3; 9 bases match TRBD2. CDR1 and CDR2 from the germline V gene are SGDLS and YYNGEE. The junction had 4 bases not matched to a gene; V was cut back by 4 bases and J by 4 bases. This CDR3 has 14 amino acids. Here the CDR3 reads CASSKRTSADTQYF. CDR3 bases: TGTGCCAGCAGCAAGAGGACTAGCGCAGATACGCAGTATTTT.

V usage is TRBV27 and J usage is TRBJ2-5; 9 bases are a match to TRBD2. After removal of 6 bases from V and 5 bases from J, the junction contained 7 bases not matched to a gene. The CDR3 contains 14 residues. The germline gives CDR1 MNHEY, CDR2 SMNVEV (reference sequence). The CDR3 DNA follows: TGTGCCAGCAGACGTAGCGGGAGAGGGGAGACCCAGTACTTC. Its translation is CASRRSGRGETQYF.

The chain couples TRBV19 to TRBJ2-1, with D perhaps TRBD2 (5 bases). Deletions cut 1 base from V and 4 bases from J, with 11 bases between. Germline V gene sequence: CDR1 LNHDA, CDR2 SQIVND (reference sequence). CDR3 length equals 15 residues. CDR3 sequence reads: CASSIAGSLYNEQFF. In nucleotides, the CDR3 is TGTGCCAGTAGTATAGCGGGGAGTTTGTACAATGAGCAGTTCTTC.